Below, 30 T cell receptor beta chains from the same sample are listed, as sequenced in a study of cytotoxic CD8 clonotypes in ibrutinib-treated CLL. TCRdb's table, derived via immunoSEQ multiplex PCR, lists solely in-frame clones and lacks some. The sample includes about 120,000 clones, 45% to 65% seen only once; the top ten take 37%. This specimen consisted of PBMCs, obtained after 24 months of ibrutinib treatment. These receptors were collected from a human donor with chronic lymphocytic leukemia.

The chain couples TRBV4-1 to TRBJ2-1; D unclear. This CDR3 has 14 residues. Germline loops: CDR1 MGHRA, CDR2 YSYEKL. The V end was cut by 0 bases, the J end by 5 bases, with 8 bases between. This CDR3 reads CASSQEGPHNEQFF. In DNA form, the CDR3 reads TGCGCCAGCAGCCAAGAAGGCCCACACAATGAGCAGTTCTTC.

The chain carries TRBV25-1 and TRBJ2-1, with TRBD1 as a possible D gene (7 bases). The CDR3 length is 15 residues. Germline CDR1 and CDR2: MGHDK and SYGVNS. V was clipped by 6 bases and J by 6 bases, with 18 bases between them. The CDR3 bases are TGTGCCAGCAGCACCTACCGACAGGGAGGCAATGAGCAGTTCTTC. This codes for CASSTYRQGGNEQFF.

This CDR3 reads CASSPLVSTDTQYF. The CDR3 DNA reads TGTGCCAGCAGCCCCCTCGTCAGCACAGATACGCAGTATTTT. The chain combines TRBV7-9 with TRBJ2-3; D is undetermined. Germline V gene lookup returns CDR1 SEHNR and CDR2 FQNEAQ (reference sequence). V lost 5 bases and J 0 bases, leaving 9 bases between the germline ends. This CDR3 is 14 amino acids long.

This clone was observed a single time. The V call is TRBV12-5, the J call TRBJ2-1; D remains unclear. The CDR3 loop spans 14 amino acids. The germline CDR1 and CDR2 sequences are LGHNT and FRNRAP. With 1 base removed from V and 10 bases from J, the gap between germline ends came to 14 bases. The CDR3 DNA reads TGTGCTAGTGGTTTGGAGGTGGGTCTACGCGAGCAGTTCTTC. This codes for CASGLEVGLREQFF.

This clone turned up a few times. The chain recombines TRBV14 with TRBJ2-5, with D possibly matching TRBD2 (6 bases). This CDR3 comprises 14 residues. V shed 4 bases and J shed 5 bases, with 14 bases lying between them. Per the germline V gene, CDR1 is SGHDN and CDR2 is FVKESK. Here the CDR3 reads CASSLQGGGETQYF. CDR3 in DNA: TGTGCCAGCAGCCTGCAGGGAGGTGGGGAGACCCAGTACTTC.

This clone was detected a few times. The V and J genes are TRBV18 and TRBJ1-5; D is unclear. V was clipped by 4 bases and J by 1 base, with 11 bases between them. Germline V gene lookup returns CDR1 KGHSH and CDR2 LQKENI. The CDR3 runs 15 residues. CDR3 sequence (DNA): TGTGCCAGCTCACAGGAACCCGGGAGCAATCAGCCCCAGCATTTT. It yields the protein CASSQEPGSNQPQHF.

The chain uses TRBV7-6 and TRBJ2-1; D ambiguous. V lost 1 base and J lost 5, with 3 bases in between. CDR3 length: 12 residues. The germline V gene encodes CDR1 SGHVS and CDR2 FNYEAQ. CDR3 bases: TGTGCCAGCAGCTTAGGTCACAATGAGCAGTTCTTC. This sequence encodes CASSLGHNEQFF.

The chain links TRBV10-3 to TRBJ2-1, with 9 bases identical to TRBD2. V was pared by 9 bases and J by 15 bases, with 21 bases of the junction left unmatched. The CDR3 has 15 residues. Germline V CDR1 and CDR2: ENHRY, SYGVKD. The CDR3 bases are TGTGCCATTCGGTCTAGCGGGGTCATTACCACGGGCCCGTTCTTC. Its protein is CAIRSSGVITTGPFF.

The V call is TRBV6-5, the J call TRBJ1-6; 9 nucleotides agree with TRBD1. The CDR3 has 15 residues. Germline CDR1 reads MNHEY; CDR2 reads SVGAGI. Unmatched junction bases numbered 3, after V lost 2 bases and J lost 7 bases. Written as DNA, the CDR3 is TGTGCCAGCAGTTACGGACAGGGGAGGAATTCACCCCTCCACTTT. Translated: CASSYGQGRNSPLHF.

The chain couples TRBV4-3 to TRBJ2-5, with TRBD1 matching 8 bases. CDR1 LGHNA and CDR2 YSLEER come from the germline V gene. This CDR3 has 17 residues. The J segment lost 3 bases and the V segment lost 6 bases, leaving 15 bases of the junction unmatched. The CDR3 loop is CASRQWDRIRGKETQYF. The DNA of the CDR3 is TGCGCCAGCAGACAGTGGGACAGGATCAGAGGGAAAGAGACCCAGTACTTC.

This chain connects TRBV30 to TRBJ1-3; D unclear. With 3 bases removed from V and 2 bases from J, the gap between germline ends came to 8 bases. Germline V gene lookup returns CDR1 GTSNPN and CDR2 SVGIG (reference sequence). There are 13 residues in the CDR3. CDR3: CAWRTAPGNTIYF. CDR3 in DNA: TGTGCCTGGAGAACCGCACCTGGAAACACCATATATTTT.

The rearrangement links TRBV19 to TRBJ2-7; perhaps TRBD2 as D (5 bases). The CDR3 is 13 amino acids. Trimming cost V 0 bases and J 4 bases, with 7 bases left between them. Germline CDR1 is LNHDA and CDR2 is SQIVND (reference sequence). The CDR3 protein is CASSIDQRYEQYF. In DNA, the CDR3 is TGTGCCAGTAGTATAGACCAGCGGTACGAGCAGTACTTC.

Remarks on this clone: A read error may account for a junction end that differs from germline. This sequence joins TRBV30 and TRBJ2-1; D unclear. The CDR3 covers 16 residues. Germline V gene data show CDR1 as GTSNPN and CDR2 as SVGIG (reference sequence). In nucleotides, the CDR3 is TGTGCCCGGAGCTTCGGGCCCCCCTTGACTTACAATGAGCAGTTCTTC. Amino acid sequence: CARSFGPPLTYNEQFF.

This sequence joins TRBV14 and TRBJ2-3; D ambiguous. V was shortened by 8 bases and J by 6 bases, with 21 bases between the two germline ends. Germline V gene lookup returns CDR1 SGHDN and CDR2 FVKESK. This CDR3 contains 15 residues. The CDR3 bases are TGTGCCAGCGGCACGGAAGCCGCCGAAAGGGATACGCAGTATTTT. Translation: CASGTEAAERDTQYF.

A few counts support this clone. This chain's CDR3 is CATSIGYNEQFF. CDR3 bases: TGTGCCACCAGTATTGGGTACAATGAGCAGTTCTTC. This chain links TRBV19 with TRBJ2-1; D uncertain. Germline V gene lookup returns CDR1 LNHDA and CDR2 SQIVND (reference sequence). The CDR3 is made up of 12 amino acids. V lost 10 bases, J lost 4 bases, and 11 bases lay in between.

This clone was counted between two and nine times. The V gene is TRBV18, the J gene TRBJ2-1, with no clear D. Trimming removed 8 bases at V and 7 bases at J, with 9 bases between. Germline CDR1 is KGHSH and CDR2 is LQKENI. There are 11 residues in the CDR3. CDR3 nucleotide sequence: TGTGCCAGCGGGCACGGTAATGAGCAGTTCTTC. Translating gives CASGHGNEQFF. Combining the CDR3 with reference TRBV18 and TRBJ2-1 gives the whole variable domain NAGVMQNPRHLVRRRGQEARLRCSPMKGHSHVYWYRQLPEEGLKFMVYLQKENIIDESGMPKERFSAEFPKEGPSILRIQQVVRGDSAAYFCASGHGNEQFFGPGTRLTVL.

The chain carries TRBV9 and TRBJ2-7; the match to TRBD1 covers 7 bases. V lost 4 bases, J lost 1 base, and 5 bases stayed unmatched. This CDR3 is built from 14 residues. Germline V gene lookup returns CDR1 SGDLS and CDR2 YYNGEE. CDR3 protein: CASSPRQGSYEQYF. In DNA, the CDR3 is TGTGCCAGCAGCCCCAGACAGGGTTCCTACGAGCAGTACTTC.

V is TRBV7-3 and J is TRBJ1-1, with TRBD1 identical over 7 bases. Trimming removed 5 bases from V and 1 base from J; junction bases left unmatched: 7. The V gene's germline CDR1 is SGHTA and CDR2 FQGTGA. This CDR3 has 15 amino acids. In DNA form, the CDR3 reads TGTGCCAGCAGCCTTCCGGGACAGCCGAACACTGAAGCTTTCTTT. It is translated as CASSLPGQPNTEAFF.

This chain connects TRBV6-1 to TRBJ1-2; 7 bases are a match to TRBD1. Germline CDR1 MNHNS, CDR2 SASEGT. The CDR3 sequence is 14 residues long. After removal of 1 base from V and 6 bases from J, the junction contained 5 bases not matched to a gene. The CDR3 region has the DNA TGTGCCAGCAGTGAAGGACAGGGTGGTGATGGCTACACCTTC. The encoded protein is CASSEGQGGDGYTF.

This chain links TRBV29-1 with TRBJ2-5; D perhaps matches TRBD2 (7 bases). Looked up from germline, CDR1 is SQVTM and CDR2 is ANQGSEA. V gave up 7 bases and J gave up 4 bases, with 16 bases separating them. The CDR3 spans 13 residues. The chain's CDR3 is CSAWSGEGETQYF. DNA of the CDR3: TGCAGCGCTTGGTCAGGGGAGGGAGAGACCCAGTACTTC.

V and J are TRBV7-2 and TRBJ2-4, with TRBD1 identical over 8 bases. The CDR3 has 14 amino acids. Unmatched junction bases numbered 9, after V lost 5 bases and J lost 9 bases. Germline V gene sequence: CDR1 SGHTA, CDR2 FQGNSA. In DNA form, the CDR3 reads TGTGCCAGCAGCCCCACGCAGGGGGCTGGCATTCAGTACTTC. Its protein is CASSPTQGAGIQYF.

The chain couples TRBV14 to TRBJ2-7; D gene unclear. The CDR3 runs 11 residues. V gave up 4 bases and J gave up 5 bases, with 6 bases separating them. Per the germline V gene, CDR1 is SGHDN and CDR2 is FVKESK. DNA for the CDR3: TGTGCCAGCAGCCTTGGGCACGAGCAGTACTTC. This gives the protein CASSLGHEQYF.

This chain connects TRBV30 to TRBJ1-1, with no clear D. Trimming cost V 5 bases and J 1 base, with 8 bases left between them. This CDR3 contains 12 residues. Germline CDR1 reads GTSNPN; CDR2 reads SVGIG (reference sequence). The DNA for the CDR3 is TGTGCCTGGTTTGTGGGGAACACTGAAGCTTTCTTT. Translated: CAWFVGNTEAFF.

CDR3 sequence (DNA): TGTGCCAGCACCCCTCGAGCCGGGCTCACTGAAGCTTTCTTT. As protein: CASTPRAGLTEAFF. The chain couples TRBV7-8 to TRBJ1-1; D gene unclear. With 7 bases removed from V and 4 bases from J, the gap between germline ends came to 16 bases. CDR1 is SGHVS, CDR2 FQNEAQ, per germline. The CDR3 spans 14 residues.

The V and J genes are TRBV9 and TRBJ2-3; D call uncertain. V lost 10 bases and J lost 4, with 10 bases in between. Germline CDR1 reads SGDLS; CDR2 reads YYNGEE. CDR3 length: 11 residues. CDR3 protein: CAGGTADTQYF. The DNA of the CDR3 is TGTGCCGGTGGAACGGCAGATACGCAGTATTTT. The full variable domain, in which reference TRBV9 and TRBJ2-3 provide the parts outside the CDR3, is DSGVTQTPKHLITATGQRVTLRCSPRSGDLSVYWYQQSLDQGLQFLIQYYNGEERAKGNILERFSAQQFPDLHSELNLSSLELGDSALYFCAGGTADTQYFGPGTRLTVL.

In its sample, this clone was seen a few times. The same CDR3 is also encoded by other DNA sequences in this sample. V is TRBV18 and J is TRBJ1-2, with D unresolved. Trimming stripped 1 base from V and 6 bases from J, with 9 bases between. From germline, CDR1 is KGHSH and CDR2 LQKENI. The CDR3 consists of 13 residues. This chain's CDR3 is CASSPREWDGYTF. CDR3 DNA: TGTGCCAGCTCACCACGGGAATGGGATGGCTACACCTTC.

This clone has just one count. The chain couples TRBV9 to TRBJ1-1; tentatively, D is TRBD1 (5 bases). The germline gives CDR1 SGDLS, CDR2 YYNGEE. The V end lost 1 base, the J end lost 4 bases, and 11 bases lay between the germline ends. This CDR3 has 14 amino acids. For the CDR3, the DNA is TGTGCCAGCAGCGTATTAGGGGCGGGCACTGAAGCTTTCTTT. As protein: CASSVLGAGTEAFF.

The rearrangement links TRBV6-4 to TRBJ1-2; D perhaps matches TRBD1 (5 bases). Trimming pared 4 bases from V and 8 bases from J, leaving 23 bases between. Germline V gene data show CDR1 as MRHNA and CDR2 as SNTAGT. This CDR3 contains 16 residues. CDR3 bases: TGTGCCAGCAGTGCTGGGGGGAACACAGGTTTACACGGCTACACCTTC. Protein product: CASSAGGNTGLHGYTF.

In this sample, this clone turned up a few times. CDR3 DNA sequence: TGCAGTGCACTACAGGGCGGCGAGCAGTACTTC. It translates to CSALQGGEQYF. This chain connects TRBV20-1 to TRBJ2-7; D might be TRBD1 (6 bases). The length of the CDR3 is 11 residues. Per germline, CDR1 DFQATT and CDR2 SNEGSKA (reference sequence). V was trimmed by 6 bases and J by 6 bases, leaving 12 bases between them.

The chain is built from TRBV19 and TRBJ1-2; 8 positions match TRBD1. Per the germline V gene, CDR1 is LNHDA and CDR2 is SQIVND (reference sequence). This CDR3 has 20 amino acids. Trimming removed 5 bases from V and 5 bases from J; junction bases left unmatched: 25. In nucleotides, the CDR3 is TGTGCCAGTAGTTCCTTCACTTACCGGGACAGGCAAGGCGCGGCTTATGGCTACACCTTC. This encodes CASSSFTYRDRQGAAYGYTF.